These 27 T cell receptor beta chains share one sample of origin, sequenced in a study of blood T cell repertoires in COVID-19. Produced via immunoSEQ multiplex PCR; TCRdb's table is partial and in-frame only. Of 170,000 or so clones detected, roughly 90% appear once; the ten largest clones hold 0.5% to 0.6%. Material for sequencing was peripheral blood. The receptors were gathered from a man aged 45-65 years with acute or convalescent COVID-19.

The chain uses TRBV5-1 and TRBJ2-7; TRBD1 matches at 9 bases. This CDR3 is built from 15 residues. V lost 4 bases, J lost 1 base, and 6 bases stayed unmatched. CDR1 is SGHRS and CDR2 is YFSETQ in the germline V gene. CDR3 DNA: TGCGCCAGCAGCCGACCCGGGACAGGGTCCTACGAGCAGTACTTC. Translation: CASSRPGTGSYEQYF.

The rearrangement joins TRBV19 to TRBJ2-1, with D unresolved. Germline CDR1 reads LNHDA; CDR2 reads SQIVND (reference sequence). Trimming left V 3 bases short and J 9 bases short, with 9 bases between. CDR3 length equals 12 residues. Here the CDR3 DNA reads TGTGCCAGTAGTATGAGCGTGGGTGAGCAGTTCTTC. Translation: CASSMSVGEQFF.

This clone was counted a few times. V usage is TRBV5-6 and J usage is TRBJ2-1; 8 nucleotides match TRBD1. Trimming removed 5 bases from V and 6 bases from J; junction bases left unmatched: 10. Germline-derived CDR1 and CDR2 are SGHDT and YYEEEE. The CDR3 runs to 15 residues. The CDR3 loop reads CASREDREYINEQFF. CDR3 sequence (DNA): TGTGCCAGCAGGGAGGACAGGGAATATATCAATGAGCAGTTCTTC.

The count of this clone is one. This chain uses TRBV27 with TRBJ1-4, with D uncertain. The V end was cut by 3 bases, the J end by 3 bases, with 5 bases between. This CDR3 is built from 13 residues. Germline V gene sequence: CDR1 MNHEY, CDR2 SMNVEV (reference sequence). The CDR3 bases are TGTGCCAGCAGTTTTTATTCTAATGAAAAACTGTTTTTT. The encoded protein is CASSFYSNEKLFF.

The chain employs TRBV5-4 and TRBJ2-3; 7 nucleotides line up with TRBD2. The V gene's germline CDR1 is SGHNT and CDR2 YYREEE (reference sequence). The CDR3 contains 15 residues. V gave up 4 bases and J gave up 3 bases; unmatched junction bases: 8. The CDR3 bases are TGTGCCAGCAGCCCTCCGGGGGGAAGTACAGATACGCAGTATTTT. It translates to CASSPPGGSTDTQYF.

This clone was counted once. This rearrangement joins TRBV29-1 to TRBJ1-2, with TRBD1 matching over 8 bases. The V and J ends lost 2 bases and 4 bases, in that order; junction bases with no gene match: 3. Germline-derived CDR1 and CDR2 are SQVTM and ANQGSEA. The CDR3 has 13 residues. The CDR3 bases are TGCAGCGTTGAACCACAGGGGGGCTATGGCTACACCTTC. Translated: CSVEPQGGYGYTF.

The chain links TRBV7-9 to TRBJ2-5, with 13 nucleotides matching TRBD2. Germline CDR1 SEHNR, CDR2 FQNEAQ (reference sequence). With V trimmed by 4 bases and J by 5 bases, 4 bases remained unmatched. This CDR3 is 15 amino acids long. CDR3 sequence: CASSSRTSGSETQYF. CDR3 DNA: TGTGCCAGCAGCTCGCGGACTAGCGGGAGTGAGACCCAGTACTTC. The full variable domain, with the rest looked up from reference TRBV7-9 and TRBJ2-5, is DTGVSQNPRHKITKRGQNVTFRCDPISEHNRLYWYRQTLGQGPEFLTYFQNEAQLEKSRLLSDRFSAERPKGSFSTLEIQRTEQGDSAMYLCASSSRTSGSETQYFGPGTRLLVL.

The J gene is TRBJ1-6, the V gene TRBV19; 8 bases agree with TRBD1. The length of the CDR3 is 18 residues. Germline V CDR1 and CDR2: LNHDA, SQIVND (reference sequence). J was trimmed by 9 bases and V by 4 bases; bases with no gene match: 17. Written as DNA, the CDR3 is TGTGCCAGTAGTACGATACTTCCGACAGGGGCGACGGGTTCACCCCTCCACTTT. Its translation: CASSTILPTGATGSPLHF.

The chain recombines TRBV7-2 with TRBJ1-1; D is unresolved. This CDR3 comprises 14 residues. V shed 1 base and J shed 2 bases, with 8 bases lying between them. Germline V gives CDR1 SGHTA, CDR2 FQGNSA. The CDR3 DNA follows: TGTGCCAGCAGCTTAGGGGCAGCTAACACTGAAGCTTTCTTT. Its translation: CASSLGAANTEAFF. Full variable domain (rest looked up from reference TRBV7-2 and TRBJ1-1): GAGVSQSPSNKVTEKGKDVELRCDPISGHTALYWYRQSLGQGLEFLIYFQGNSAPDKSGLPSDRFSAERTGGSVSTLTIQRTQQEDSAVYLCASSLGAANTEAFFGQGTRLTVV.

This rearrangement joins TRBV5-1 to TRBJ1-1, with TRBD1 matching over 8 bases. V was pared by 6 bases and J by 3 bases, with 7 bases of the junction left unmatched. This CDR3 is built from 14 residues. Looked up from germline, CDR1 is SGHRS and CDR2 is YFSETQ. The CDR3 nucleotides are TGCGCCAGCAACCCGACAGGGGTTGACACTGAAGCTTTCTTT. Translating it yields CASNPTGVDTEAFF.

This chain connects TRBV7-2 to TRBJ2-1, with TRBD1 as a possible D gene (6 bases). The CDR3 has 15 residues. Germline V gives CDR1 SGHTA, CDR2 FQGNSA. The V end was cut by 5 bases, the J end by 7 bases, with 18 bases between. In DNA form, the CDR3 reads TGTGCCAGCAGCGGAAGGACAGAAGCTACAAATGAGCAGTTCTTC. Its protein is CASSGRTEATNEQFF.

This clone was counted once. The V and J genes are TRBV7-3 and TRBJ2-7, with D perhaps matching TRBD2 (5 bases). V shed 1 base and J shed 0 bases, with 10 bases lying between them. The germline V gene has CDR1 SGHTA and CDR2 FQGTGA. This CDR3 region has 15 residues. CDR3 bases: TGTGCCAGCAGCTTAAGGTCGGGAAGCTCCTACGAGCAGTACTTC. It translates to CASSLRSGSSYEQYF. The full variable domain, rest sourced from reference TRBV7-3 and TRBJ2-7, is GAGVSQTPSNKVTEKGKYVELRCDPISGHTALYWYRQSLGQGPEFLIYFQGTGAADDSGLPNDRFFAVRPEGSVSTLKIQRTERGDSAVYLCASSLRSGSSYEQYFGPGTRLTVT.

The chain uses TRBV28 and TRBJ1-1; 7 positions agree with TRBD1. CDR1 MDHEN and CDR2 SYDVKM come from the germline V gene. This CDR3 is built from 15 residues. With V trimmed by 3 bases and J by 2 bases, 6 bases remained unmatched. CDR3 DNA: TGTGCCAGCAGTTTGCCAGGGGGGCCTAACACTGAAGCTTTCTTT. This gives the protein CASSLPGGPNTEAFF.

This clone was observed a handful of times. The J gene is TRBJ2-7, the V gene TRBV2; TRBD1 might be the D (7 bases). This CDR3 has 15 amino acids. The germline gives CDR1 SNHLY, CDR2 FYNNEI. The V gene lost 2 bases and the J gene lost 5 bases, with 16 bases spanning the gap. In nucleotides, the CDR3 is TGTGCCAGCAGTGAAATACAGGGGACTTCCCACGAGCAGTACTTC. Translation gives CASSEIQGTSHEQYF.

V usage is TRBV6-2 or TRBV6-3 and J usage is TRBJ2-2; 7 bases are shared with TRBD2. Germline CDR1 is MNHEY and CDR2 is SVGEGT. V lost 1 base and J lost 0; bases outside the gene matches: 17. CDR3 length: 21 residues. The CDR3 sequence: CASSYLAGEGREGTNTGELFF. DNA for the CDR3: TGTGCCAGCAGTTACTTGGCGGGAGAAGGGCGCGAGGGGACGAACACCGGGGAGCTGTTTTTT.

This chain connects TRBV19 to TRBJ1-2; 9 nucleotides match TRBD1. The CDR3 has 11 amino acids. After removal of 5 bases from V and 12 bases from J, the junction contained 4 bases not matched to a gene. Per the germline V gene, CDR1 is LNHDA and CDR2 is SQIVND (reference sequence). CDR3 bases: TGTGCCAGTAGTTCAGGGGACAGGGACACCTTC. Translating it yields CASSSGDRDTF.

The gene calls are TRBV29-1 and TRBJ2-2; maybe TRBD1 (5 bases). CDR1 is SQVTM and CDR2 is ANQGSEA in the germline V gene. The CDR3 consists of 16 residues. The germline V and J ends were trimmed by 5 bases and 0 bases, with 16 bases remaining between them. For the CDR3, the DNA is TGCAGCGTTCCAATCCGCCAGGGCACGAACACCGGGGAGCTGTTTTTT. This gives the protein CSVPIRQGTNTGELFF.

The gene calls are TRBV27 and TRBJ1-1; weak D call: TRBD1 (5 bases). Trimming took off 3 bases at V and 4 bases at J, with 9 bases between the two ends. The germline V gene encodes CDR1 MNHEY and CDR2 SMNVEV (reference sequence). This CDR3 spans 13 amino acids. CDR3 sequence: CASSFLGGTEAFF. CDR3 nucleotides: TGTGCCAGCAGTTTTTTGGGGGGCACTGAAGCTTTCTTT.

This chain uses TRBV25-1 with TRBJ1-6; 7 nucleotides agree with TRBD1. The ends lost 5 bases at V and 4 bases at J; junction bases unmatched: 11. Germline lookup yields CDR1 MGHDK and CDR2 SYGVNS. The CDR3 runs 17 residues. The CDR3 sequence: CASSKRTGSLYNSPLHF. CDR3 DNA: TGTGCCAGCAGTAAAAGGACAGGTTCATTGTATAATTCACCCCTCCACTTT. The full variable domain, in which reference TRBV25-1 and TRBJ1-6 provide the parts outside the CDR3, is EADIYQTPRYLVIGTGKKITLECSQTMGHDKMYWYQQDPGMELHLIHYSYGVNSTEKGDLSSESTVSRIRTEHFPLTLESARPSHTSQYLCASSKRTGSLYNSPLHFGNGTRLTVT.

V usage is TRBV3-1 (or the pseudogene TRBV3-2) and J usage is TRBJ1-6; the match to TRBD1 covers 11 bases. The CDR3 sequence is 15 residues long. Germline assignment: CDR1 LGHDT and CDR2 YNNKEL (reference sequence). The V segment lost 4 bases and the J segment 7 bases; nucleotides outside the gene matches: 3. This chain's CDR3 is CASSPWTGGNSPLHF. In DNA form, the CDR3 reads TGTGCCAGCAGCCCGTGGACAGGGGGCAATTCACCCCTCCACTTT.

The rearrangement links TRBV7-9 to TRBJ1-1; tentative D call: TRBD1 (5 bases). This CDR3 contains 17 residues. Trimming took 0 bases from V and 3 from J, leaving 17 bases between them. Germline V gene sequence: CDR1 SEHNR, CDR2 FQNEAQ (reference sequence). In DNA form, the CDR3 reads TGTGCCAGCAGCTTAGCTCGTTCGAGTGTCAGGGACACTGAAGCTTTCTTT. Protein: CASSLARSSVRDTEAFF.

The chain uses TRBV9 and TRBJ2-1, with TRBD2 identical over 11 bases. The CDR3 spans 16 residues. J lost 10 bases, V lost 0 bases, and 9 bases had no gene match. Germline V gene data show CDR1 as SGDLS and CDR2 as YYNGEE. The CDR3 region is CASSVGLAGGLGEQFF. DNA for the CDR3: TGTGCCAGCAGCGTAGGGTTAGCGGGAGGGCTAGGGGAGCAGTTCTTC.

The rearrangement links TRBV4-3 to TRBJ2-1; D may be TRBD2 (7 bases). V was pared by 3 bases and J by 9 bases, with 27 bases between. CDR1 is LGHNA and CDR2 is YSLEER in the germline V gene. This CDR3 has 18 residues. CDR3 amino acids: CASSQGQKAGAPRFEQFF. CDR3 DNA: TGCGCCAGCAGCCAGGGACAAAAGGCGGGGGCCCCCCGGTTTGAGCAGTTCTTC.

V gene TRBV10-3 combines with J gene TRBJ1-5; 8 positions match TRBD1. The CDR3 runs 12 residues. The V and J ends lost 8 bases and 8 bases, in that order; junction bases with no gene match: 5. Germline lookup yields CDR1 ENHRY and CDR2 SYGVKD. This CDR3 reads CAIGQGQEPQHF. The CDR3 DNA reads TGTGCCATCGGACAGGGCCAGGAGCCCCAGCATTTT.

J is TRBJ2-1 and V is TRBV10-3; 12 nucleotides agree with TRBD2. The V and J ends lost 4 bases and 2 bases, in that order; junction bases with no gene match: 3. The germline gives CDR1 ENHRY, CDR2 SYGVKD. This CDR3 contains 16 residues. As DNA, the CDR3 is TGTGCCATCAGTGGGCGGACTAGCGGGACCTACAATGAGCAGTTCTTC. Translation: CAISGRTSGTYNEQFF.

J is TRBJ2-7 and V is TRBV2, with a possible D match to TRBD2 (6 bases). The ends were cut back, 11 bases at V and 4 bases at J, with 15 bases in the middle. The CDR3 loop spans 12 amino acids. Germline values: CDR1 SNHLY, CDR2 FYNNEI. The CDR3 sequence is CASSVGGYEQYF. DNA for the CDR3: TGTGCCTCGAGCGTCGGGGGTTACGAGCAGTACTTC.

The chain uses TRBV3-1 (or the pseudogene TRBV3-2) and TRBJ1-5; 8 bases align to TRBD1. The trim removed 6 bases at V and 7 bases at J, leaving 8 bases unmatched. In germline, CDR1 is LGHDT, CDR2 YNNKEL (reference sequence). The CDR3 extends over 14 amino acids. The CDR3 sequence is CASSLNTGGQPQHF. The CDR3 nucleotides read TGTGCCAGCAGTCTGAACACAGGGGGGCAGCCCCAGCATTTT.